Following are 7 T cell receptor beta chains from one sample sequenced in a study of OX40 agonist ivuxolimab in advanced cancers. Libraries were built with the immunoSEQ multiplex PCR assay. Not all clones reach the TCRdb copy of this immuneACCESS table, which keeps in-frame sequences only. Checked studies attribute under half of the gap to unresolved V genes and leave the rest unexplained. The sample includes some 99,000 clones, with 94% observed a single time. Jointly, the top ten make up 0.15% to 0.2% of the sample. The input for sequencing was CD4+ or CD8+ T cells sorted from blood, taken in a trial of the OX40 agonist ivuxolimab. These receptors originate from an adult with an advanced solid tumor such as melanoma, head and neck, liver or kidney cancer.

This chain links TRBV4-1 with TRBJ2-3, with 10 positions matching TRBD1. With 3 bases clipped from V and 4 bases from J, the junction kept 4 bases outside the gene matches. CDR1 MGHRA and CDR2 YSYEKL come from the germline V gene. This CDR3 has 15 amino acids. CDR3 DNA sequence: TGCGCCAGCAGCCAGCCGACAGGGGGCCCAGATACGCAGTATTTT. Residues: CASSQPTGGPDTQYF.

V usage is TRBV11-2 and J usage is TRBJ2-2; TRBD1 might be the D (5 bases). The length of the CDR3 is 14 residues. The V gene lost 4 bases and the J gene lost 5 bases, with 11 bases spanning the gap. CDR1 SGHAT and CDR2 FQNNGV come from the germline V gene. Written as DNA, the CDR3 is TGTGCCAGCAGCTCCGCAGGGTGGACCGGGGAGCTGTTTTTT. Translated, it gives CASSSAGWTGELFF.

V gene TRBV28 combines with J gene TRBJ1-1; D perhaps matches TRBD1 (6 bases). Trimming shortened V by 1 base and J by 5 bases, and 14 bases separated the two germline ends. The length of the CDR3 is 15 residues. Germline V CDR1 and CDR2: MDHEN, SYDVKM. The CDR3 loop reads CASSLSGGRGTEAFF. CDR3 in DNA: TGTGCCAGCAGTTTATCCGGGGGCAGAGGGACTGAAGCTTTCTTT.

The rearrangement uses TRBV10-2 and TRBJ2-5; no clear D. The germline V and J ends were trimmed by 0 bases and 5 bases, with 10 bases remaining between them. The CDR3 is made up of 14 amino acids. Germline values: CDR1 WSHSY, CDR2 SAAADI. CDR3 coding DNA: TGCGCCAGCAGTGAGTCGATGGTCGGGGAGACCCAGTACTTC. Amino acids: CASSESMVGETQYF.

This clone was found once. This chain connects TRBV7-2 to TRBJ1-1; 8 positions match TRBD1. Germline CDR1 is SGHTA and CDR2 is FQGNSA. The V segment lost 7 bases and the J segment 6 bases; nucleotides outside the gene matches: 7. The CDR3 consists of 13 residues. The CDR3 DNA follows: TGTGCCAGCACCCTTCAGGGGGCCGCTGAAGCTTTCTTT. The encoded protein is CASTLQGAAEAFF.

The rearrangement uses TRBV5-1 and TRBJ1-1; D not resolved. The CDR3 spans 14 residues. Trimming shortened V by 5 bases and J by 5 bases, and 16 bases separated the two germline ends. CDR1 and CDR2 (germline): SGHRS, YFSETQ. The CDR3 protein is CASRFYFSETEAFF. CDR3 nucleotides: TGCGCCAGCAGATTTTATTTTTCGGAAACTGAAGCTTTCTTT.

The J gene is TRBJ2-7, the V gene TRBV18; D unresolved. V was pared by 2 bases and J by 3 bases, with 11 bases between. The germline CDR1 and CDR2 sequences are KGHSH and LQKENI. This CDR3 has 14 amino acids. This chain's CDR3 is CASSPRSDIYEQYF. The DNA of the CDR3 is TGTGCCAGCTCACCAAGATCCGACATCTACGAGCAGTACTTC.